Below, 18 T cell receptor beta chains from the same sample are listed, as sequenced in a study of cytomegalovirus exposure and HLA in healthy donors. Sequencing was performed with immunoSEQ multiplex PCR; in TCRdb, only in-frame clones are kept and a portion is missing. The data show 150,000 to 200,000 clones, roughly 96% seen once. The material sequenced was PBMCs. Every receptor here comes from a woman between 18 and 30 years old in good health and CMV-seronegative.

J is TRBJ1-1 and V is TRBV7-9, with D perhaps TRBD1 (6 bases). The V end was cut by 5 bases, the J end by 5 bases, with 18 bases between. This CDR3 has 15 amino acids. The germline V gene has CDR1 SEHNR and CDR2 FQNEAQ (reference sequence). CDR3 nucleotides: TGTGCCAGCAGCACGGGGACACTCGGGAGGACTGAAGCTTTCTTT. Its protein is CASSTGTLGRTEAFF.

This chain joins TRBV19 and TRBJ2-1; TRBD2 aligns across 9 bases. This CDR3 has 17 amino acids. CDR1 is LNHDA and CDR2 is SQIVND in the germline V gene (reference sequence). Trimming cost V 0 bases and J 9 bases; bases outside gene matches: 12. The CDR3 DNA reads as TGTGCCAGTAGTATAGATCTTTTGGCGGGGGGGCAGGTTGAGCAGTTCTTC. This codes for CASSIDLLAGGQVEQFF.

The chain carries TRBV9 and TRBJ2-7; D call uncertain. CDR1 is SGDLS, CDR2 YYNGEE, per germline. Trimming stripped 0 bases from V and 0 bases from J, with 10 bases between. The CDR3 consists of 15 residues. This CDR3 is CASSVEAASSYEQYF. CDR3 nucleotide sequence: TGTGCCAGCAGCGTAGAGGCGGCTAGCTCCTACGAGCAGTACTTC.

The V gene is TRBV2, the J gene TRBJ2-7; 7 bases match TRBD1. The CDR3 spans 13 residues. CDR1 and CDR2 from the germline V gene are SNHLY and FYNNEI. The trim removed 6 bases at V and 2 bases at J, leaving 4 bases unmatched. The CDR3, as DNA: TGTGCCAGCAGACAGGGGCAAACCTACGAGCAGTACTTC. Translating it yields CASRQGQTYEQYF.

In nucleotides, the CDR3 is TGTGCCAGTAGCAAAACGGACAGGGACCATGGCTACACCTTC. Protein: CASSKTDRDHGYTF. The chain employs TRBV19 and TRBJ1-2; 8 bases align to TRBD1. Germline V gene lookup returns CDR1 LNHDA and CDR2 SQIVND (reference sequence). J gave up 6 bases and V 6 bases, and 9 bases lay outside the gene matches. The CDR3 spans 14 residues.

The J gene is TRBJ2-5, the V gene TRBV11-2; 7 nucleotides match TRBD1. CDR1 and CDR2 from the germline V gene are SGHAT and FQNNGV. This CDR3 region has 15 residues. V shed 0 bases, J shed 1 base, and the junction held 2 bases outside the gene matches. CDR3 residues: CASSLDGTAQETQYF. The CDR3 nucleotides read TGTGCCAGCAGCTTAGATGGGACAGCCCAAGAGACCCAGTACTTC.

The chain carries TRBV12-5 and TRBJ1-2; D may be TRBD1 (5 bases). Germline-derived CDR1 and CDR2 are LGHNT and FRNRAP. The length of the CDR3 is 14 residues. The V end was cut by 4 bases, the J end by 4 bases, with 13 bases between. CDR3 bases: TGTGCTAGTGGTTACCGCGGGGGGACCTATGGCTACACCTTC. It is translated as CASGYRGGTYGYTF.

The chain is built from TRBV9 and TRBJ2-3, with 12 bases matching TRBD2. Germline V gives CDR1 SGDLS, CDR2 YYNGEE. V shed 0 bases and J 1 base; nucleotides not matched to a gene: 0. The CDR3 extends over 16 amino acids. The CDR3 coding sequence is TGTGCCAGCAGCGTAGGGACTAGCGGGGGCACAGATACGCAGTATTTT. This gives the protein CASSVGTSGGTDTQYF.

The chain employs TRBV18 and TRBJ1-1, with 8 bases matching TRBD1. The junction had 9 bases not matched to a gene; V was cut back by 5 bases and J by 1 base. The CDR3 runs 16 residues. The V gene's germline CDR1 is KGHSH and CDR2 LQKENI. This CDR3 reads CASSATTTGANTEAFF. CDR3 in DNA: TGTGCCAGCTCAGCGACTACGACAGGGGCGAACACTGAAGCTTTCTTT. The full variable domain, rest sourced from reference TRBV18 and TRBJ1-1, is NAGVMQNPRHLVRRRGQEARLRCSPMKGHSHVYWYRQLPEEGLKFMVYLQKENIIDESGMPKERFSAEFPKEGPSILRIQQVVRGDSAAYFCASSATTTGANTEAFFGQGTRLTVV.

The chain joins TRBV19 to TRBJ1-6, with TRBD1 as a possible D gene (6 bases). The CDR3 is 15 residues long. V shed 3 bases and J shed 11 bases, with 17 bases lying between them. Germline CDR1 is LNHDA and CDR2 is SQIVND (reference sequence). This CDR3 is CASSIPGRDTTPLHF. CDR3 sequence (DNA): TGTGCCAGTAGTATCCCCGGGAGGGACACGACACCCCTCCACTTT.

The V call is TRBV18, the J call TRBJ1-4; D is ambiguous. This CDR3 region has 14 residues. The V gene lost 0 bases and the J gene lost 0 bases, with 2 bases spanning the gap. Germline CDR1 is KGHSH and CDR2 is LQKENI. CDR3 residues: CASSPPATNEKLFF. The CDR3 DNA reads TGTGCCAGCTCACCACCCGCAACTAATGAAAAACTGTTTTTT.

The chain links TRBV6-1 to TRBJ1-2; D call uncertain. The V end was cut by 0 bases, the J end by 6 bases, with 8 bases between. This CDR3 contains 13 residues. Germline V lookup: CDR1 MNHNS, CDR2 SASEGT. CDR3 loop: CASSEARLDGYTF. As DNA, the CDR3 is TGTGCCAGCAGTGAAGCGCGGCTGGATGGCTACACCTTC.

The genes are TRBV2 and TRBJ2-2, with D perhaps matching TRBD2 (5 bases). V was shortened by 1 base and J by 3 bases, with 12 bases between the two germline ends. This CDR3 has 16 amino acids. The germline gives CDR1 SNHLY, CDR2 FYNNEI. CDR3 DNA sequence: TGTGCCAGCAGTGAAGGGTGGGGAGTCCACACCGGGGAGCTGTTTTTT. Its protein product is CASSEGWGVHTGELFF.

The chain employs TRBV7-2 and TRBJ2-3, with a possible D match to TRBD1 (5 bases). Germline V gene sequence: CDR1 SGHTA, CDR2 FQGNSA. Trimming took off 1 base at V and 10 bases at J, with 18 bases between the two ends. There are 15 residues in the CDR3. The CDR3 region has the DNA TGTGCCAGCAGCTTAGATGGGGCTAGGGGTAATTCGCAGTATTTT. Protein: CASSLDGARGNSQYF. The full variable domain, completed using reference TRBV7-2 and TRBJ2-3, is GAGVSQSPSNKVTEKGKDVELRCDPISGHTALYWYRQSLGQGLEFLIYFQGNSAPDKSGLPSDRFSAERTGGSVSTLTIQRTQQEDSAVYLCASSLDGARGNSQYFGPGTRLTVL.

V gene TRBV11-2 combines with J gene TRBJ2-7, with TRBD1 matching 11 bases. The V segment lost 1 base and the J segment 7 bases; nucleotides outside the gene matches: 12. The CDR3 totals 17 residues. In germline, CDR1 is SGHAT, CDR2 FQNNGV. The CDR3 nucleotides read TGTGCCAGCAGCTTAGGAAGGGTCGGGACAGGGGGTCGGGAGCAGTACTTC. As protein: CASSLGRVGTGGREQYF.

V is TRBV7-9 and J is TRBJ2-1, with D possibly TRBD2 on 6 matching bases. Trimming removed 5 bases at V and 2 bases at J, with 16 bases between. This CDR3 has 16 residues. Germline V gives CDR1 SEHNR, CDR2 FQNEAQ (reference sequence). CDR3 in amino acids: CASSHLPGETYNEQFF. For the CDR3, the DNA is TGTGCCAGCAGCCACCTCCCGGGGGAAACCTACAATGAGCAGTTCTTC.

The chain joins TRBV4-1 to TRBJ1-2, with 8 positions matching TRBD1. Germline V gene sequence: CDR1 MGHRA, CDR2 YSYEKL. The length of the CDR3 is 17 residues. The V gene end was trimmed by 6 bases and the J gene end by 2 bases; junction bases not matched to a gene: 14. The CDR3: CASSPRPWGQENYGYTF. As DNA, the CDR3 is TGCGCCAGCAGTCCCCGCCCTTGGGGACAGGAGAACTATGGCTACACCTTC.

The V and J genes are TRBV15 and TRBJ1-6; no clear D gene. CDR1 and CDR2 (germline): LNHNV, YYDKDF (reference sequence). Trimming shortened V by 5 bases and J by 0 bases, and 14 bases separated the two germline ends. The CDR3 totals 17 residues. The CDR3 sequence is CATSQLGASSYNSPLHF. For the CDR3, the DNA is TGTGCCACCAGCCAACTGGGTGCTAGCTCCTATAATTCACCCCTCCACTTT.